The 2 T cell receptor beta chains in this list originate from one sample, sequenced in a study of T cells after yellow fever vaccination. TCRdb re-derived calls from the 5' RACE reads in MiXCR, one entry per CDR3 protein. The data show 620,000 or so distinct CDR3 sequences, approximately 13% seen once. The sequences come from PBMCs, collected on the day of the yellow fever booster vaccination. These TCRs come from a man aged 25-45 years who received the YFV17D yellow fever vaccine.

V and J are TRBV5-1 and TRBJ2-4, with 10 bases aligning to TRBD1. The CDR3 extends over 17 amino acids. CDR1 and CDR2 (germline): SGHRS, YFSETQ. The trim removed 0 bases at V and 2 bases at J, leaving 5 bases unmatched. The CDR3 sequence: CASSLARDRGPKNIQYF. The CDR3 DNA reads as TGCGCCAGCAGCTTGGCCCGGGACAGGGGCCCCAAAAACATTCAGTACTTC.

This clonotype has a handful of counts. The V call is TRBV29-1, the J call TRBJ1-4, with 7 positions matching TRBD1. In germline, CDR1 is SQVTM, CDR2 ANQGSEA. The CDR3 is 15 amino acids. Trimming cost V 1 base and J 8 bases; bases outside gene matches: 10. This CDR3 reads CSVEAQGGLREKLFF. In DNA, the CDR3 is TGCAGCGTTGAAGCCCAGGGGGGACTGCGCGAAAAACTGTTTTTT.